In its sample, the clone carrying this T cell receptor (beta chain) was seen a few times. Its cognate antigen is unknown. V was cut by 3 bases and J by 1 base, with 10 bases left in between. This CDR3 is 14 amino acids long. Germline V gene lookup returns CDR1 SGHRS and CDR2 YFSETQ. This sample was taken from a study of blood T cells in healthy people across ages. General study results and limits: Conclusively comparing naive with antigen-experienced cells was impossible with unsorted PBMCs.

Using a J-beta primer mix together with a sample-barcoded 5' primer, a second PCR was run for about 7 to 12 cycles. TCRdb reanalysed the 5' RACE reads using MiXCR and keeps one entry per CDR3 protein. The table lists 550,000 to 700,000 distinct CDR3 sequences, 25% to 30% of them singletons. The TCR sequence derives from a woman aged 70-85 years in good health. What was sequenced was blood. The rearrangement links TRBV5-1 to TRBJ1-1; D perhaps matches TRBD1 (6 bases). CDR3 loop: CASSSQGQNTEAFF. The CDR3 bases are TGCGCCAGCAGCTCACAGGGTCAGAACACTGAAGCTTTCTTT.